This TCR beta chain was found in a study of blood T cell repertoires in COVID-19. CDR1 and CDR2 from the germline V gene are LNHDA and SQIVND (reference sequence). Trimming cost V 3 bases and J 1 base, with 9 bases left between them. The CDR3 has 14 residues. Using immunoSEQ multiplex PCR, the repertoire was profiled, and TCRdb retains in-frame clones only, with some absent. The table lists 90,000 to 130,000 clones, 87% of them singletons. The clonotype originates from a human donor in a cohort sampled during active COVID-19. Sequenced: peripheral blood. The chain carries TRBV19 and TRBJ1-2; D unresolved. CDR3 sequence (DNA): TGTGCCAGTAGTATTTGGGGAGTTAACTATGGCTACACCTTC. Translating it yields CASSIWGVNYGYTF. Filled out from reference TRBV19 and TRBJ1-2, the complete variable domain reads DGGITQSPKYLFRKEGQNVTLSCEQNLNHDAMYWYRQDPGQGLRLIYYSQIVNDFQKGDIAEGYSVSREKKESFPLTVTSAQKNPTAFYLCASSIWGVNYGYTFGSGTRLTVV.